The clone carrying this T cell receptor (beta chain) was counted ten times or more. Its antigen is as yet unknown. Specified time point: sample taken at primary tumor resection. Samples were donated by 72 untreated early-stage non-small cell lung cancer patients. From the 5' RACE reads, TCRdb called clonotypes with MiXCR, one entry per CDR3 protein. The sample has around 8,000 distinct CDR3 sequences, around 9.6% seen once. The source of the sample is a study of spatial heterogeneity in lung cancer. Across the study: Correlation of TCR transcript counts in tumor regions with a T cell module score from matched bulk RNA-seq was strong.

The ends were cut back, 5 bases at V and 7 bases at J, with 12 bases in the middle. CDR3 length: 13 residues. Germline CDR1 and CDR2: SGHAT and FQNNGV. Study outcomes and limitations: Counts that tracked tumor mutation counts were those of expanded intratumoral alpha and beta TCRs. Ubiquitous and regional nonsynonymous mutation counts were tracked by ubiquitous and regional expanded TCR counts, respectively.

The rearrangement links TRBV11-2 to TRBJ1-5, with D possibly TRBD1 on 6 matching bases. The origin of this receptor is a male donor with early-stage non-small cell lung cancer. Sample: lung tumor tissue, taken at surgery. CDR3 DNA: TGTGCCAGCAGCCTACAGGGTGGACAGCCCCAGCATTTT. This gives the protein CASSLQGGQPQHF.